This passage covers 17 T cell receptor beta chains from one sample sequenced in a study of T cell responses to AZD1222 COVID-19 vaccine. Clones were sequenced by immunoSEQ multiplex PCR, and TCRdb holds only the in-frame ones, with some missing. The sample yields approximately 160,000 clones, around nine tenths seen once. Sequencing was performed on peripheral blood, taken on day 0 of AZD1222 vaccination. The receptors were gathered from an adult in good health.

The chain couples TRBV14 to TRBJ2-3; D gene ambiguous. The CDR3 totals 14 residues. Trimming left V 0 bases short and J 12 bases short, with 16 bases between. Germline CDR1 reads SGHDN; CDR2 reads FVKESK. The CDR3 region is CASSQDRWSVRQYF. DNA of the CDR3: TGTGCCAGCAGCCAAGATCGTTGGTCAGTCCGCCAGTATTTT.

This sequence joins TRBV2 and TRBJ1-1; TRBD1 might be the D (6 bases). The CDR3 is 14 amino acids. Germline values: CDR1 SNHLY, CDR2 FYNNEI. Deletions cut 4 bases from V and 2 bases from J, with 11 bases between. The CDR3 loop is CASSAWGTNTEAFF. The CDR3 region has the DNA TGTGCCAGCAGTGCATGGGGGACAAACACTGAAGCTTTCTTT.

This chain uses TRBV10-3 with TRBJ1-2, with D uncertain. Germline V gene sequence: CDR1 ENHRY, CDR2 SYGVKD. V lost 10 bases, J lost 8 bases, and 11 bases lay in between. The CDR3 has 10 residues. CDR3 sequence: CATQESGYTF. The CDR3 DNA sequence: TGTGCCACTCAGGAGAGCGGCTACACCTTC.

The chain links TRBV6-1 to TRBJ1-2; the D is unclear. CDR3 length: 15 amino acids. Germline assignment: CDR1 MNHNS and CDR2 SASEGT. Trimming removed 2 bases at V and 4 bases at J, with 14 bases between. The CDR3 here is CASSEIVGYSYGYTF. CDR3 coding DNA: TGTGCCAGCAGTGAAATAGTAGGGTACAGCTATGGCTACACCTTC.

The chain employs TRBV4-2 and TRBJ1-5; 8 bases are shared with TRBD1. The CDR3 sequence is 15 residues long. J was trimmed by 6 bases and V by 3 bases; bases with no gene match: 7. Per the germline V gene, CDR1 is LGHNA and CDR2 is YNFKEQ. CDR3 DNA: TGTGCCAGCAGCCAGGGTCCAGGGGGCCGTCAGCCCCAGCATTTT. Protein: CASSQGPGGRQPQHF.

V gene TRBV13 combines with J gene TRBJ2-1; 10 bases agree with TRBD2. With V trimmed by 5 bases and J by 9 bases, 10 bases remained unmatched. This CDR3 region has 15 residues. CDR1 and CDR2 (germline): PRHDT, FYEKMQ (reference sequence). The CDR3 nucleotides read TGTGCCAGCAGCCCTCGAGCGGGGGGGCTAGGTGAGCAGTTCTTC. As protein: CASSPRAGGLGEQFF.

CDR3 loop: CASSLQGTSGYTF. The CDR3 DNA reads TGTGCCAGCAGTTTGCAGGGGACTAGTGGCTACACCTTC. This rearrangement joins TRBV27 to TRBJ1-2, with D possibly matching TRBD1 (6 bases). This CDR3 is 13 amino acids long. Trimming cost V 3 bases and J 7 bases, with 12 bases left between them. Germline V gene lookup returns CDR1 MNHEY and CDR2 SMNVEV (reference sequence).

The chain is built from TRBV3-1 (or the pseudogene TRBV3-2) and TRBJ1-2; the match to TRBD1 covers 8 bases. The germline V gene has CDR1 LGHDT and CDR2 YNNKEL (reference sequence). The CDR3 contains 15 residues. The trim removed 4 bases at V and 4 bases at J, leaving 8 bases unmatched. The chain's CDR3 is CASSPTKQGVYGYTF. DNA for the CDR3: TGTGCCAGCAGCCCGACAAAACAGGGGGTCTATGGCTACACCTTC.

The CDR3: CASSRLAGGPETQYF. The CDR3 nucleotides read TGTGCCAGCAGCCGACTGGCGGGGGGGCCCGAGACCCAGTACTTC. V usage is TRBV11-1 and J usage is TRBJ2-5; 9 positions match TRBD2. CDR1 and CDR2 (germline): SGHAT, FQDESV (reference sequence). The CDR3 has 15 amino acids. V was pared by 5 bases and J by 5 bases, with 9 bases of the junction left unmatched.

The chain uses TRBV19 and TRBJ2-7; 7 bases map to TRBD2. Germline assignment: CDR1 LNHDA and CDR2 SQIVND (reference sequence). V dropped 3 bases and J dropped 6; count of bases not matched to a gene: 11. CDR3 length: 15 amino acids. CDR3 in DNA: TGTGCCAGTAGTATGGGCGGGGGTAGAGACATCGAGCAGTACTTC. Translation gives CASSMGGGRDIEQYF.

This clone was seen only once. CDR3 residues: CASSLYATSGGPAYEQYF. The CDR3 DNA reads TGTGCCAGCAGCTTATACGCGACTAGCGGGGGGCCCGCCTACGAGCAGTACTTC. V usage is TRBV7-2 and J usage is TRBJ2-7, with 13 nucleotides matching TRBD2. Per the germline V gene, CDR1 is SGHTA and CDR2 is FQGNSA. This CDR3 comprises 18 residues. V shed 2 bases, J shed 2 bases, and the junction held 9 bases outside the gene matches.

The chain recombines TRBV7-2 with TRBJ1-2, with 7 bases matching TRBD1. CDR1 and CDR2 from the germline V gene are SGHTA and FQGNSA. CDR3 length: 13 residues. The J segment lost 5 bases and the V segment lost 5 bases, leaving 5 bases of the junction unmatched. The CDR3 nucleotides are TGTGCCAGCAGCGGCACAGGGGCGTATGGCTACACCTTC. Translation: CASSGTGAYGYTF.

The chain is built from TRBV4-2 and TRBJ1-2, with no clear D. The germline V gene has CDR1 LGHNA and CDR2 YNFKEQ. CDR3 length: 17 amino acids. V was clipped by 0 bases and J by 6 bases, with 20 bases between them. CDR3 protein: CASSQDFLVRTSDGYTF. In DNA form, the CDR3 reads TGTGCCAGCAGCCAAGATTTCCTCGTACGAACGTCCGATGGCTACACCTTC.

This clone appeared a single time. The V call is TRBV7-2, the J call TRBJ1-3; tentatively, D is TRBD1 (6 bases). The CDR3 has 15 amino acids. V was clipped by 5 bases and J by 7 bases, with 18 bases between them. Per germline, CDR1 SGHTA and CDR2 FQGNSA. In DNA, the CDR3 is TGTGCCAGCAGCCCTGGTGGGGGGGCGCCGAACACCATATATTTT. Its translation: CASSPGGGAPNTIYF.

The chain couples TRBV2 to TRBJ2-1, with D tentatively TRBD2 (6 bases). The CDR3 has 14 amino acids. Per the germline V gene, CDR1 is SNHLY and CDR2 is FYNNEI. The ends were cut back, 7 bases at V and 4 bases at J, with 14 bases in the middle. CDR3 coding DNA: TGTGCCAGCAATGGAGGGGCCGCGTACAATGAGCAGTTCTTC. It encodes CASNGGAAYNEQFF.

The DNA for the CDR3 is TGCGCCAGCAGCCAAGCTGTTAGAGAGTCTAATGAAAAACTGTTTTTT. Protein: CASSQAVRESNEKLFF. The chain is built from TRBV4-3 and TRBJ1-4; D is unresolved. The CDR3 is 16 residues long. Germline CDR1 LGHNA, CDR2 YSLEER. V was shortened by 1 base and J by 3 bases, with 12 bases between the two germline ends.

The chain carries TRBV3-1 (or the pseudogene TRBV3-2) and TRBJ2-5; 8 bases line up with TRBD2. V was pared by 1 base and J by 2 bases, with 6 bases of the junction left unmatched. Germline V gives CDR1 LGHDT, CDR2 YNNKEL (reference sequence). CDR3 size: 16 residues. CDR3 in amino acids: CASSQGGGGGQETQYF. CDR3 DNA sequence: TGTGCCAGCAGCCAAGGAGGAGGCGGGGGGCAAGAGACCCAGTACTTC.